Each of the 22 T cell receptor beta chains below was sequenced from the same sample in a study of T cells in Graves' hyperthyroidism and ophthalmopathy (dated by TCRdb to the late 2010s). The library was built by means of multiplex PCR. Sequenced using an Illumina HiSeq 2000. The TCR beta CDR3 regions were amplified from RNA transcripts. The TCR CDR3 was subjected to a first round of RT-PCR using the HTBI primer set and the Qiagen OneStep RT-PCR kit. In TCRdb, the public reads were trimmed at Q25 with fastp and aligned with MiXCR, with productive beta chains retained. Rows are combined by CDR3 protein, so each entry shows the most common genes and DNA. The sample yields 110,000 to 150,000 distinct CDR3 sequences; less than 25% were counted once. The ten largest account for about 70% of the sample. The sample comprised blood. These receptors were collected from a woman in her fifties or sixties with Graves' hyperthyroidism that later progressed to Graves' ophthalmopathy.

This clonotype appeared many times. The CDR3 spells CASSRTSPGELFF. The DNA for the CDR3 is TGTGCCAGCAGCCGGACTAGCCCCGGGGAGCTGTTTTTT. The chain is built from TRBV7-6 and TRBJ2-2; 8 nucleotides line up with TRBD2. CDR1 SGHVS and CDR2 FNYEAQ come from the germline V gene. The CDR3 contains 13 residues. Germline trimming cut 5 bases from V and 6 bases from J; bases unmatched to any gene: 2.

This clonotype has a count of ten or more. The chain carries TRBV28 and TRBJ2-7; TRBD2 is a possible D gene (7 bases). CDR1 and CDR2 from the germline V gene are MDHEN and SYDVKM. The germline V and J ends were trimmed by 3 bases and 3 bases, with 18 bases remaining between them. The CDR3 length is 16 residues. The CDR3 nucleotides are TGTGCCAGCAGTTTCCCCCCGGGGGGCCTCCTCTACGAGCAGTACTTC. This sequence encodes CASSFPPGGLLYEQYF.

This clonotype has ten or more counts. For the CDR3, the DNA is TGCGCCAGCACCCCGACAGGAAGCTCCTACAATGAGCAGTTCTTC. This gives the protein CASTPTGSSYNEQFF. The gene calls are TRBV5-1 and TRBJ2-1; TRBD1 is a possible D gene (6 bases). This CDR3 region has 15 residues. V gave up 6 bases and J gave up 0 bases, with 13 bases separating them. Germline V gene data show CDR1 as SGHRS and CDR2 as YFSETQ.

The CDR3 DNA is TGTGCCAGCAGCGTAGATGGGGGATTCGGAAACACCATATATTTT. Amino acid sequence: CASSVDGGFGNTIYF. The V and J genes are TRBV9 and TRBJ1-3; D is perhaps TRBD1 (5 bases). The CDR3 runs to 15 residues. CDR1 SGDLS and CDR2 YYNGEE come from the germline V gene. The V end lost 0 bases, the J end lost 4 bases, and 11 bases lay between the germline ends.

The genes are TRBV12-3 or TRBV12-4 and TRBJ1-4; 9 bases agree with TRBD1. V dropped 7 bases and J dropped 7; count of bases not matched to a gene: 10. This CDR3 is built from 15 residues. In nucleotides, the CDR3 is TGTGCCAGCAATAAAGACAGGGGGTTTGGTGAAAAACTGTTTTTT. This sequence encodes CASNKDRGFGEKLFF.

The chain uses TRBV28 and TRBJ2-4; D assignment may be TRBD1 or TRBD2 (5 bases each). Trimming took off 6 bases at V and 0 bases at J, with 18 bases between the two ends. The CDR3 loop spans 17 amino acids. CDR1 and CDR2 from the germline V gene are MDHEN and SYDVKM. The CDR3 region is CASSPFRGPEAKNIQYF. The CDR3 DNA follows: TGTGCCAGCAGCCCGTTCCGGGGCCCCGAAGCCAAAAACATTCAGTACTTC.

At least ten counts were recorded for this clonotype. CDR3 residues: CAISLSQFDEQFF. For the CDR3, the DNA is TGTGCCATCAGTTTGTCGCAGTTTGATGAGCAGTTCTTC. The rearrangement joins TRBV10-3 to TRBJ2-1; D uncertain. The germline V gene has CDR1 ENHRY and CDR2 SYGVKD. V was cut by 5 bases and J by 8 bases, with 13 bases left in between. The CDR3 runs 13 residues.

This clonotype was recorded many times. The rearrangement uses TRBV6-4 and TRBJ1-1; 7 bases match TRBD1. V was clipped by 8 bases and J by 1 base; unmatched bases: 7. The CDR3 consists of 14 residues. Germline CDR1 reads MRHNA; CDR2 reads SNTAGT. The CDR3 region has the DNA TGTGCCAGCGCGAGGAACAGGGGGAACACTGAAGCTTTCTTT. Translating it yields CASARNRGNTEAFF.

The rearrangement links TRBV7-2 to TRBJ1-6, with D unclear. This CDR3 is 18 amino acids long. CDR1 is SGHTA, CDR2 FQGNSA, per germline. V gave up 6 bases and J gave up 9 bases, with 27 bases separating them. The CDR3 here is CASRYPGAPLRGGSPLHF. In DNA, the CDR3 is TGTGCCAGCAGGTATCCGGGAGCCCCACTTCGGGGTGGTTCACCCCTCCACTTT.

V is TRBV3-1 and J is TRBJ2-2; either TRBD1 or TRBD2 may fit D (5 bases each). Per the germline V gene, CDR1 is LGHDT and CDR2 is YNNKEL (reference sequence). CDR3 length equals 13 residues. V lost 3 bases and J lost 12, with 14 bases in between. The CDR3, as DNA: TGTGCCAGCAGCCACGAACCGGGACGGAAGCTGTTTTTT. Translated, it gives CASSHEPGRKLFF.

CDR3 DNA: TGTGCCAGCAGCAGCACAAGCGGGGGGATCGAGACCCAGTACTTC. Its protein is CASSSTSGGIETQYF. The chain uses TRBV11-3 and TRBJ2-5, with 9 bases aligning to TRBD2. The CDR3 runs 15 residues. V shed 5 bases and J 5 bases; nucleotides not matched to a gene: 9. Germline CDR1 SGHNT, CDR2 YENEEA.

This clonotype appeared many times. This sequence joins TRBV6-5 and TRBJ2-5, with TRBD2 as a possible D gene (6 bases). V lost 0 bases to trimming and J lost 5 bases, with 10 bases between them. Germline V gene sequence: CDR1 MNHEY, CDR2 SVGAGI. The CDR3 sequence is 14 residues long. This CDR3 reads CASSYSRGGETQYF. DNA for the CDR3: TGTGCCAGCAGTTACTCGCGGGGCGGGGAGACCCAGTACTTC.

This clonotype appeared a single time. The rearrangement joins TRBV12-3 or TRBV12-4 to TRBJ2-4, with D perhaps TRBD1 (6 bases). There are 11 residues in the CDR3. V lost 5 bases, J lost 7 bases, and 6 bases lay in between. The CDR3 coding sequence is TGTGCCAGCAGTACAGGGAACATTCAGTACTTC. As protein: CASSTGNIQYF.

This clonotype appeared many times. The chain employs TRBV29-1 and TRBJ2-7, with TRBD1 identical over 10 bases. CDR3 length: 16 residues. V shed 3 bases and J 3 bases; nucleotides not matched to a gene: 11. Germline V lookup: CDR1 SQVTM, CDR2 ANQGSEA. CDR3 region: CSVDLSGQGGNYEQYF. Written as DNA, the CDR3 is TGCAGCGTTGACCTCAGCGGACAGGGGGGAAACTACGAGCAGTACTTC.

This CDR3 is CASSRGDRGRTEAFF. The DNA of the CDR3 is TGTGCCAGCAGCCGGGGGGACAGGGGTCGGACTGAAGCTTTCTTT. The chain joins TRBV3-1 to TRBJ1-1; 10 nucleotides match TRBD1. Trimming removed 4 bases from V and 5 bases from J; junction bases left unmatched: 7. The CDR3 is 15 residues long. Looked up from germline, CDR1 is LGHDT and CDR2 is YNNKEL (reference sequence).

The J gene is TRBJ2-7, the V gene TRBV6-1; D assignment may be TRBD1 or TRBD2 (6 bases each). Germline V gene data show CDR1 as MNHNS and CDR2 as SASEGT. Trimming left V 1 base short and J 7 bases short, with 23 bases between. This CDR3 spans 17 amino acids. CDR3 sequence (DNA): TGTGCCAGCAGTGAAGATGGGGGGCCCTCCGGGGGTGAAGAGCAGTACTTC. Amino acid sequence: CASSEDGGPSGGEEQYF.

The table lists this clonotype with many counts. The V call is TRBV3-1, the J call TRBJ2-7; tentatively, D is TRBD1 (6 bases). The CDR3 is made up of 14 amino acids. Trimming shortened V by 4 bases and J by 2 bases, and 12 bases separated the two germline ends. The germline gives CDR1 LGHDT, CDR2 YNNKEL (reference sequence). As DNA, the CDR3 is TGTGCCAGCAGCCCTCGACAGGCCCCCTACGAGCAGTACTTC. Protein: CASSPRQAPYEQYF.

The chain links TRBV6-5 to TRBJ1-2; D possibly corresponds to TRBD1 (6 bases). The germline V gene has CDR1 MNHEY and CDR2 SVGAGI. The germline V and J ends were trimmed by 0 bases and 6 bases, with 11 bases remaining between them. The CDR3 extends over 14 amino acids. The CDR3 coding sequence is TGTGCCAGCAGTTACTCGAAGACAGGTGATGGCTACACCTTC. It translates to CASSYSKTGDGYTF.

The chain recombines TRBV13 with TRBJ2-7; the match to TRBD2 covers 10 bases. V lost 5 bases to trimming and J lost 1 base; unmatched junction nucleotides: 11. This CDR3 has 17 residues. The germline CDR1 and CDR2 sequences are PRHDT and FYEKMQ (reference sequence). This CDR3 is CASSKYRTSGGSYEQYF. DNA of the CDR3: TGTGCCAGCAGCAAATACCGGACTAGCGGAGGATCCTACGAGCAGTACTTC.

V usage is TRBV12-3 or TRBV12-4 and J usage is TRBJ2-7; no firm D call. V lost 3 bases, J lost 6 bases, and 6 bases lay in between. The length of the CDR3 is 11 residues. The DNA for the CDR3 is TGTGCCAGCAGTTTGTCCCTCGAGCAGTACTTC. It translates to CASSLSLEQYF.

J is TRBJ1-2 and V is TRBV20-1; 10 bases are a match to TRBD1. Germline CDR1 DFQATT, CDR2 SNEGSKA (reference sequence). The CDR3 length is 15 residues. V trimming: 0 bases; J trimming: 7 bases; junction bases outside the gene matches: 8. CDR3 protein: CSARDRDRGQFGYTF. The CDR3 nucleotides are TGCAGTGCTAGAGACCGGGACAGGGGACAGTTTGGCTACACCTTC.

Many counts were recorded for this clonotype. The V gene is TRBV5-1, the J gene TRBJ2-3; the D gene is possibly TRBD2 (6 bases). The CDR3 is 15 residues long. Trimming took 3 bases from V and 4 from J, leaving 15 bases between them. The germline V gene has CDR1 SGHRS and CDR2 YFSETQ. The DNA for the CDR3 is TGCGCCAGCAGCTATTTAGCGGCCGTGTCAGATACGCAGTATTTT. As protein: CASSYLAAVSDTQYF.